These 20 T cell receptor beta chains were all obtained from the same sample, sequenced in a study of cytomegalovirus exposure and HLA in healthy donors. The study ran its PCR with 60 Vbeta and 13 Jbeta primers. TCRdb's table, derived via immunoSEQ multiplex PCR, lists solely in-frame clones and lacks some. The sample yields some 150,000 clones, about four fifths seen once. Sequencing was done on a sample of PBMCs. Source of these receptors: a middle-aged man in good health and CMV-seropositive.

CDR3 residues: CASSEKPGQPNNEQFF. CDR3 DNA sequence: TGTGCCAGTAGCGAAAAACCGGGACAGCCAAACAATGAGCAGTTCTTC. This sequence joins TRBV19 and TRBJ2-1, with 7 bases that match TRBD1. The CDR3 is 16 residues long. Per the germline V gene, CDR1 is LNHDA and CDR2 is SQIVND (reference sequence). V lost 6 bases, J lost 5 bases, and 13 bases stayed unmatched.

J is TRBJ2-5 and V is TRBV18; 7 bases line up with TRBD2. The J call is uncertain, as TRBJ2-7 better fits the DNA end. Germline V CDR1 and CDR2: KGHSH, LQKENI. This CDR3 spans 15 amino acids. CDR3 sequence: CASSLSTVPGGEQYF. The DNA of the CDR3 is TGTGCCAGCTCACTCTCAACAGTGCCGGGAGGCGAGCAGTACTTC.

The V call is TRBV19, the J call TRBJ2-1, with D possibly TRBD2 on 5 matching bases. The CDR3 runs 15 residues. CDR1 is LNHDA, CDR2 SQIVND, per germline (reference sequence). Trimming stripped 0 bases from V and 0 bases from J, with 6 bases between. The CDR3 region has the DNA TGTGCCAGTAGTATAGAGGGGAGCTCCTACAATGAGCAGTTCTTC. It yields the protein CASSIEGSSYNEQFF. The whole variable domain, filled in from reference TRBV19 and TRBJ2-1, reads DGGITQSPKYLFRKEGQNVTLSCEQNLNHDAMYWYRQDPGQGLRLIYYSQIVNDFQKGDIAEGYSVSREKKESFPLTVTSAQKNPTAFYLCASSIEGSSYNEQFFGPGTRLTVL.

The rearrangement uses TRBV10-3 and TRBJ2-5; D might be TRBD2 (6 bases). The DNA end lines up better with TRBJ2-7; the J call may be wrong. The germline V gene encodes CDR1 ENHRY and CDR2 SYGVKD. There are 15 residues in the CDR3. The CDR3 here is CAISDGGLQTYEQYF. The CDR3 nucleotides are TGTGCCATCAGTGACGGGGGACTCCAAACCTACGAGCAGTACTTC.

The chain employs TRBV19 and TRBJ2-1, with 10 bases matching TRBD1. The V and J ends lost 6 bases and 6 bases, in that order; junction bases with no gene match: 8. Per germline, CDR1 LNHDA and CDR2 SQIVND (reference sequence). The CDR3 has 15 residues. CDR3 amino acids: CASSEDRGTINEQFF. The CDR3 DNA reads TGTGCCAGTAGCGAGGACAGGGGGACGATCAATGAGCAGTTCTTC.

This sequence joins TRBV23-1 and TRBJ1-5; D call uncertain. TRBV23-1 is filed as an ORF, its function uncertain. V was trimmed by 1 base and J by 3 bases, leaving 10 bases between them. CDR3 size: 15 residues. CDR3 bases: TGCGCCAGCAGTCAATGCGGGCATAACAATCAGCCCCAGCATTTT. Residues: CASSQCGHNNQPQHF.

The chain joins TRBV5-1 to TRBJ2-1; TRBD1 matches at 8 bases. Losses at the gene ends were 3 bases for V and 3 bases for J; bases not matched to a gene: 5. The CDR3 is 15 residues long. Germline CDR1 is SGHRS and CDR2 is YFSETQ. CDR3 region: CASSSPGQVYNEQFF. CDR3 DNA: TGCGCCAGCAGCTCGCCGGGACAGGTCTACAATGAGCAGTTCTTC.

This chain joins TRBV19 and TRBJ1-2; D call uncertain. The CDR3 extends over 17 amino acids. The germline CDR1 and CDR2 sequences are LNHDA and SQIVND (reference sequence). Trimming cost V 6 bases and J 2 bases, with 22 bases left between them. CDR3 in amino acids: CASRVYAVGPANYGYTF. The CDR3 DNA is TGTGCCAGTAGGGTTTACGCAGTTGGGCCGGCCAACTATGGCTACACCTTC.

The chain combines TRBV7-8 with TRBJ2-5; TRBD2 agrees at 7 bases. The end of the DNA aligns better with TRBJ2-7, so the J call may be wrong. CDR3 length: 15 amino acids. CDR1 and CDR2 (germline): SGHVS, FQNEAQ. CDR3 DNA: TGTGCCAGCGCCCCGTGGGGCGGGAGCGGTTACGAGCAGTACTTC. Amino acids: CASAPWGGSGYEQYF.

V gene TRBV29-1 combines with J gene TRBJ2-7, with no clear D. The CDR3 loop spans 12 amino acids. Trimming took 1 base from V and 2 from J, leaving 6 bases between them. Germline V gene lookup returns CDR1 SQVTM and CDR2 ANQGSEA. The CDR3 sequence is CSVEGATYEQYF. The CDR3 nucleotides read TGCAGCGTTGAAGGGGCGACCTACGAGCAGTACTTC.

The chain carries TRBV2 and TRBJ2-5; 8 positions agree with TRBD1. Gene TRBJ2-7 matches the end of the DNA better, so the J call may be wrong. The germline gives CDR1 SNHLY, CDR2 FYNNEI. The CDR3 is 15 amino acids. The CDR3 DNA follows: TGTGCCAGCAGTGAACCCTCACCAGGGGGCCACGAGCAGTACTTC. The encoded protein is CASSEPSPGGHEQYF.

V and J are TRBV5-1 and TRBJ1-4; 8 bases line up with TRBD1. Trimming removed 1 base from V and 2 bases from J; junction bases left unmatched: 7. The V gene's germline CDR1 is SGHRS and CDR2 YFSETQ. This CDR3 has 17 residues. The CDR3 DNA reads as TGCGCCAGCAGCTTGAGTCCAGGGGGCGATACTAATGAAAAACTGTTTTTT. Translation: CASSLSPGGDTNEKLFF.

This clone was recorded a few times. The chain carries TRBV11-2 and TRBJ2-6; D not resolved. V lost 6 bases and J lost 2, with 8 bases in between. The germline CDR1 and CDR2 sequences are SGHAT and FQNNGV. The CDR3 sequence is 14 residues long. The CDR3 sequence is CASRRAAGANVLTF. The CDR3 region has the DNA TGTGCCAGCAGGCGTGCGGCTGGGGCCAACGTCCTGACTTTC.

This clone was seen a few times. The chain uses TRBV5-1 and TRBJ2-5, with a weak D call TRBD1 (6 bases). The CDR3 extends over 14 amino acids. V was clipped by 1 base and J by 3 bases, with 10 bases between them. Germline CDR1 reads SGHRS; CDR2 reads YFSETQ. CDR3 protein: CASSLLQGKETQYF. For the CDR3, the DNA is TGCGCCAGCAGCTTGCTCCAGGGGAAAGAGACCCAGTACTTC.

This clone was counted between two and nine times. The DNA of the CDR3 is TGCGCCAGCAGCTTGGGCGGATCGAAAGACACTGAAGCTTTCTTT. Translated: CASSLGGSKDTEAFF. This chain uses TRBV5-1 with TRBJ1-1; the D is unclear. In germline, CDR1 is SGHRS, CDR2 YFSETQ. This CDR3 is built from 15 residues. V lost 0 bases and J lost 3, with 12 bases in between.

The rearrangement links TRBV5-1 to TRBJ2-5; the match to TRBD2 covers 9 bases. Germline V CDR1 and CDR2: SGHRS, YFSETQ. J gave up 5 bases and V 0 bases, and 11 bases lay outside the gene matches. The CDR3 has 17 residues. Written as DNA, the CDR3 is TGCGCCAGCAGCTTGGGCTACGCGGGAGGGCCGGGCGAGACCCAGTACTTC. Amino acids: CASSLGYAGGPGETQYF.

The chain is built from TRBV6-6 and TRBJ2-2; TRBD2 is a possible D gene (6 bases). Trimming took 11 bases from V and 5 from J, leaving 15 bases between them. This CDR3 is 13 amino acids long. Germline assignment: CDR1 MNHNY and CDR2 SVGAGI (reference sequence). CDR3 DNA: TGTGCCGGAACTAGCAGTCGGACCGGGGAGCTGTTTTTT. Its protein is CAGTSSRTGELFF.

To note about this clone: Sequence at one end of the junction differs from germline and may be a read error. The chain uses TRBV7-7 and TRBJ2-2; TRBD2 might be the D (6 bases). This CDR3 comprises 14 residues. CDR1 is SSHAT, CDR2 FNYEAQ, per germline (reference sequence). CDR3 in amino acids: CASSRDSNTGELFF. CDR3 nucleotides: TGTGCTAGCAGCCGGGACTCGAACACCGGGGAGCTGTTTTTT.

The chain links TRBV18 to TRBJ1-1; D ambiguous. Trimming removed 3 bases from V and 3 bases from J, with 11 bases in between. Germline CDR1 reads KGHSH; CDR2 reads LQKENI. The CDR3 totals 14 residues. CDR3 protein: CASSPTDGDTEAFF. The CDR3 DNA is TGTGCCAGCTCACCGACCGACGGGGACACTGAAGCTTTCTTT.

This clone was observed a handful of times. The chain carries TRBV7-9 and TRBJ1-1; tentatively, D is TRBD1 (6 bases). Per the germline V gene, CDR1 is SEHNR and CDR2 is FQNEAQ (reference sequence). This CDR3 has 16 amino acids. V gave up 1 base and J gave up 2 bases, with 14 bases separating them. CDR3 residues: CASSLGFGQQNTEAFF. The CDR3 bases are TGTGCCAGCAGCTTAGGCTTCGGACAGCAAAACACTGAAGCTTTCTTT.